A few counts support the clone carrying this T cell receptor (beta chain). No antigen is known for it. The assay was immunoSEQ multiplex PCR, and TCRdb's table has in-frame clones only and misses some. The profile shows 80,000 to 100,000 clones, roughly 85% of them singletons. This record comes from a study of T cell responses to AZD1222 COVID-19 vaccine. Findings of the study overall: Vaccination with two AZD1222 doses was followed by a rise in Spike-specific TCR breadth and depth. Among spike-specific TCRs, nearly half reportedly target unmutated variant regions. Possibly, clonal diversity was underestimated; donors were largely white British and included more females.

Germline values: CDR1 LNHDA, CDR2 SQIVND (reference sequence). The V gene lost 11 bases and the J gene lost 4 bases, with 15 bases spanning the gap. The CDR3 extends over 13 amino acids. The V and J genes are TRBV19 and TRBJ1-5, with D possibly being TRBD1 (5 bases). The sequencing here drew on peripheral blood, taken 28 days after the second AZD1222 dose. The TCR was taken from an adult who received the AZD1222 COVID-19 vaccine. CDR3 loop: CASGTLTNQPQHF. CDR3 nucleotide sequence: TGTGCCTCCGGGACTCTAACGAATCAGCCCCAGCATTTT. The complete variable domain, with remaining parts taken from reference TRBV19 and TRBJ1-5, reads DGGITQSPKYLFRKEGQNVTLSCEQNLNHDAMYWYRQDPGQGLRLIYYSQIVNDFQKGDIAEGYSVSREKKESFPLTVTSAQKNPTAFYLCASGTLTNQPQHFGDGTRLSIL.